The present TCR beta chain was sequenced within a study of metastatic and nonmetastatic thyroid tumors. From the PCR reads, TCRdb re-called clones with MiXCR. The data show tens of thousands of clones, 20% to 25% seen once. Nobody among the patients had been given any treatment before thyroid surgery. This clone has at least ten counts. The V end was cut by 6 bases, the J end by 0 bases, with 12 bases between. This CDR3 contains 16 residues. Germline values: CDR1 SGHAT, CDR2 FQNNGV. This TCR was recovered from a female donor with papillary thyroid cancer or a benign thyroid nodule (not recorded which). Some clones in this sample may be carry-over from other donors' samples. The chain employs TRBV11-2 and TRBJ1-6; D is possibly TRBD1 (6 bases). Sequencing was done on a sample of blood. The CDR3 loop reads CASRRTGSSYNSPLHF. The CDR3, as DNA: TGTGCCAGCAGACGCACAGGGAGCTCCTATAATTCACCCCTCCACTTT.